This TCR beta chain was profiled in a study of T cell responses to AZD1222 COVID-19 vaccine. Study observations and caveats: Clonal diversity may have been underestimated, and the donors were mostly white British, with more females than males. Repertoires were obtained only post-peak T cell response. Of the AZD1222 recipients, only 5 to 7 were seropositive at baseline.

Regarding this clone: Its antigen is currently unknown.

Sequencing was performed with immunoSEQ multiplex PCR; in TCRdb, only in-frame clones are kept and a portion is missing. This table has approximately 79,000 clones, about 88% appearing once. CDR1 and CDR2 (germline): MNHNY, SVGAGI (reference sequence). Trimming removed 2 bases at V and 8 bases at J, with 21 bases between. The CDR3 is 16 amino acids. This TCR was sampled from an adult in good health. This chain uses TRBV6-6 with TRBJ1-2; D is possibly TRBD1 (5 bases). Material: peripheral blood, obtained on day 0 of AZD1222 vaccination. The CDR3 region has the DNA TGTGCCAGCAGTTACATTAGGGACGGTTTTCCAGGAGGCTACACCTTC. It yields the protein CASSYIRDGFPGGYTF.